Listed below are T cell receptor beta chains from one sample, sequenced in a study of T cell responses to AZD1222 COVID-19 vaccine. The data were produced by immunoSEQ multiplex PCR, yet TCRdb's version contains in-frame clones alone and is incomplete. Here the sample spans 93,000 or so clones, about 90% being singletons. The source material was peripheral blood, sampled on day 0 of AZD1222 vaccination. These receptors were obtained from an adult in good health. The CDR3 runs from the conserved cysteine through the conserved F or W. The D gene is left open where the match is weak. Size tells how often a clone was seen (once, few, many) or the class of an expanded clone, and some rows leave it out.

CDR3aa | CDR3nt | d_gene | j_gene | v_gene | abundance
CASSEGRDYSNQPQHF | TGTGCCAGCAGTGAAGGTAGGGACTATAGCAATCAGCCCCAGCATTTT | NA | TRBJ1-5 | TRBV6-1 | NA
CASSDSGGLQPQHF | TGTGCCAGCAGCGACTCCGGTGGTCTGCAGCCCCAGCATTTT | NA | TRBJ1-5 | TRBV5-6 | NA
CASSPLPGGNTGELFF | TGTGCCAGCAGTCCGCTGCCAGGGGGGAACACCGGGGAGCTGTTTTTT | TRBD1 | TRBJ2-2 | TRBV2 | NA
CASSEAGGRSPLHF | TGTGCCAGCAGTGAAGCCGGGGGGAGGTCACCCCTCCACTTT | NA | TRBJ1-6 | TRBV6-1 | NA
CASSLVGSDQPQHF | TGTGCCAGCAGCTTGGTAGGGTCGGATCAGCCCCAGCATTTT | NA | TRBJ1-5 | TRBV5-4 | NA
CASSPTSGELFF | TGTGCCAGCAGCCCCACCTCCGGGGAGCTGTTTTTT | NA | TRBJ2-2 | TRBV11-2 | NA
CASSLRAGKLFF | TGTGCCAGCAGCTTAAGGGCCGGAAAACTGTTTTTT | NA | TRBJ1-4 | TRBV5-6 | NA
CASSQSSGTDYGYTF | TGCGCCAGCAGCCAGTCCTCCGGGACCGATTATGGCTACACCTTC | NA | TRBJ1-2 | TRBV4-3 | few
CASSQVFALDPGQSSYGYTF | TGCGCCAGCAGCCAAGTATTTGCATTGGATCCGGGACAGAGTTCCTATGGCTACACCTTC | TRBD1 | TRBJ1-2 | TRBV4-1 | NA
CASSSFGKETNYGYTF | TGTGCCAGCAGCTCCTTCGGGAAGGAAACTAACTATGGCTACACCTTC | NA | TRBJ1-2 | TRBV11-2 | NA
CASSLRGQNEQFF | TGTGCCAGCAGCCTAAGGGGGCAGAATGAGCAGTTCTTC | TRBD1 | TRBJ2-1 | TRBV6-5 | few